These 8 T cell receptor beta chains were all obtained from the same sample, sequenced in a study of Ad26.COV2.S vaccination and SARS-CoV-2 variants. The treatment is: around 19 received Ad26.COV2.S at low or high dose, single or two shots; 5 received placebo; per-sample allocation not given. The investigators took samples on day 63 after the first vaccine or placebo injection. Profiled with immunoSEQ multiplex PCR; TCRdb holds only in-frame clones, not every one. This sample carries 200,000 to 300,000 clones, around 90% of them seen once, and the ten largest clones take just under 3%. This material consisted of peripheral blood, taken in a trial of Ad26.COV2.S vaccine versus placebo. These receptor sequences come from a person aged 18-60 years who received the Ad26.COV2.S COVID-19 vaccine or a placebo.

This chain uses TRBV18 with TRBJ1-2, with TRBD1 identical over 8 bases. The CDR3 has 16 amino acids. Germline values: CDR1 KGHSH, CDR2 LQKENI. V gave up 4 bases and J gave up 0 bases; unmatched junction bases: 7. The CDR3 here is CASSRQGAIANYGYTF. In nucleotides, the CDR3 is TGTGCCAGCTCACGTCAGGGGGCTATAGCTAACTATGGCTACACCTTC.

Only one count was recorded for this clone. The chain combines TRBV9 with TRBJ1-2; TRBD1 might be the D (5 bases). Germline CDR1 SGDLS, CDR2 YYNGEE. Trimming left V 0 bases short and J 7 bases short, with 10 bases between. This CDR3 region has 13 residues. Here the CDR3 DNA reads TGTGCCAGCAGCGTAGACCCAGGGCTTGGCTACACCTTC. Amino acid sequence: CASSVDPGLGYTF. Looking up the rest from reference TRBV9 and TRBJ1-2 gives the full variable domain: DSGVTQTPKHLITATGQRVTLRCSPRSGDLSVYWYQQSLDQGLQFLIQYYNGEERAKGNILERFSAQQFPDLHSELNLSSLELGDSALYFCASSVDPGLGYTFGSGTRLTVV.

This rearrangement joins TRBV18 to TRBJ2-5; TRBD1 is a possible D gene (6 bases). CDR1 and CDR2 (germline): KGHSH, LQKENI. Trimming left V 3 bases short and J 5 bases short, with 19 bases between. The CDR3 contains 16 residues. The CDR3 DNA sequence: TGTGCCAGCTCACCCGCTCAGGGGTTCAGTGGGGAGACCCAGTACTTC. It specifies CASSPAQGFSGETQYF.

The chain uses TRBV19 and TRBJ1-3, with no clear D. The V gene's germline CDR1 is LNHDA and CDR2 SQIVND (reference sequence). The V and J ends lost 4 bases and 1 base respectively, with 8 bases between them. This CDR3 spans 14 amino acids. CDR3 sequence reads: CASSSQVSGNTIYF. The CDR3 region has the DNA TGTGCCAGTAGTAGTCAAGTTTCTGGAAACACCATATATTTT.

Note on this clone: Relative to the germline gene, one junction end is altered; a read error may explain this. The chain carries TRBV4-3 and TRBJ1-2, with 7 bases that match TRBD1. CDR1 is LGHNA, CDR2 YSLEER, per germline. The CDR3 loop spans 16 amino acids. The chain's CDR3 is CASSQAKGAGNFGYTF. CDR3 DNA sequence: TGCGCCAGCAGCCAAGCTAAGGGGGCGGGGAACTTTGGCTACACCTTC.

The genes are TRBV24-1 and TRBJ2-1, with TRBD2 matching over 8 bases. Germline V CDR1 and CDR2: KGHDR, SFDVKD. This CDR3 region has 16 residues. With 4 bases clipped from V and 8 bases from J, the junction kept 12 bases outside the gene matches. CDR3: CATSEHVGGGGDEQFF. The CDR3 DNA reads as TGTGCCACCAGTGAACATGTCGGGGGGGGTGGCGATGAGCAGTTCTTC.

This chain connects TRBV19 to TRBJ1-1, with 7 positions matching TRBD1. Germline CDR1 LNHDA, CDR2 SQIVND (reference sequence). With 6 bases clipped from V and 2 bases from J, the junction kept 9 bases outside the gene matches. CDR3 length equals 15 residues. In DNA, the CDR3 is TGTGCCAGTAGGCTTCCAGGGGGGAGAAACACTGAAGCTTTCTTT. It yields the protein CASRLPGGRNTEAFF.

This rearrangement joins TRBV18 to TRBJ2-1; the D is unclear. This CDR3 comprises 14 residues. V gave up 2 bases and J gave up 6 bases, with 11 bases separating them. Germline lookup yields CDR1 KGHSH and CDR2 LQKENI. CDR3 loop: CASSPGPQRNEQFF. Written as DNA, the CDR3 is TGTGCCAGCTCACCAGGTCCGCAGCGCAATGAGCAGTTCTTC. Full variable domain (outside the CDR3, taken from reference TRBV18 and TRBJ2-1): NAGVMQNPRHLVRRRGQEARLRCSPMKGHSHVYWYRQLPEEGLKFMVYLQKENIIDESGMPKERFSAEFPKEGPSILRIQQVVRGDSAAYFCASSPGPQRNEQFFGPGTRLTVL.